This T cell receptor (beta chain) was observed in a study of blood T cells in healthy people across ages. Study outcomes and limitations: Observed TCR beta diversity showed a strong correlation with the percentage of naive T cells as measured by flow cytometry. Relative to aged donors, long-lived donors carried more naive CD4+ cells and displayed higher diversity. Age brought a roughly linear fall in TCR beta diversity measured per million T cells.

A sample-barcoded 5' primer and a J-beta primer mix were used in a second PCR of roughly 7 to 12 cycles. TCRdb called the 5' RACE reads again in MiXCR, with one record for every CDR3 protein. The profile shows some 1.4 million distinct CDR3 sequences, roughly 40% of them singletons. Note on this clonotype: What it binds is not known.

Germline CDR1 MNHEY, CDR2 SMNVEV (reference sequence). The CDR3 extends over 15 amino acids. Trimming shortened V by 3 bases and J by 1 base, and 13 bases separated the two germline ends. Total RNA extracted from each sample amounted to at least 6 micrograms. Sequences were obtained from blood. The chain links TRBV27 to TRBJ2-7; tentative D call: TRBD1 (5 bases). The clonotype comes from a woman aged 18 to 35 in good health. The CDR3 sequence: CASSFGRAKSYEQYF. CDR3 nucleotide sequence: TGTGCCAGCAGTTTTGGCAGGGCTAAATCCTACGAGCAGTACTTC.